This T cell receptor beta chain was profiled in a study of blood T cell repertoires in COVID-19. Study information: Material from acute and convalescent COVID-19 was sourced from the United States, Italy and Spain. T cells, B-cell-depleted T cells, or PBMCs provided the cDNA or gDNA that served as material.

Between the trimmed V and J ends, which lost 5 bases and 5 bases, there was a span of 13 bases. This CDR3 has 14 amino acids. In germline, CDR1 is SGHTA, CDR2 FQGNSA. Original methodology: Reference gene primer amplification yielded estimated nucleated cell counts. Measured with immunoSEQ multiplex PCR; TCRdb has only the in-frame clones, and not every one. V and J calls and clone size follow that table, whereas D and trimming were derived from the DNA. The sample gives 65,000 to 85,000 clones, roughly nine tenths of which show up once; about 2.7% is in the top ten. The source material was peripheral blood. The source is a human donor in a cohort sampled during active COVID-19. The chain uses TRBV7-2 and TRBJ1-5, with a possible D match to TRBD1 (6 bases). The CDR3 region is CASSPQGTDQPQHF. The CDR3 DNA follows: TGTGCCAGCAGCCCACAGGGTACCGATCAGCCCCAGCATTTT.